Listed below are T cell receptor beta chains from one sample, sequenced in a study of response to subunit inactivated influenza vaccine. In TCRdb, the RT-PCR reads were re-called with MiXCR into one record per CDR3 protein. The sample carries a few hundred thousand distinct CDR3 sequences, about a tenth recorded once. The input for sequencing was PBMCs from blood, taken about 40 days after vaccination. The receptor source for this set is a man in his forties or fifties who received an inactivated influenza vaccine. CDR3s include the opening cysteine and the closing phenylalanine or tryptophan. A D gene is named only where the DNA matches it firmly. Clone size appears in some rows only: once, few, many, or a class for an expanded clone.

cdr3_nt cdr3_aa v_call clone_size cdr3_length d_call j_call
TGTGCCAGCAGTCCCTACTTTCCGACTAGCGTGAACACCGGGGAGCTGTTTTTT CASSPYFPTSVNTGELFF TRBV28 . 18 TRBD2 TRBJ2-2
TGCGCCAGCAGCGTGGGAGAAGGGTACACCATATATTTT CASSVGEGYTIYF TRBV5-1 few 13 . TRBJ1-3
TGTGCCAGCAGCTCCAACGGACAGGGCACTGAAGCTTTCTTT CASSSNGQGTEAFF TRBV12-3/TRBV12-4 . 14 TRBD1 TRBJ1-1
TGTGCCAGCAGCCAGCCCGGGACGAACAATGAGCAGTTCTTC CASSQPGTNNEQFF TRBV4-2 few 14 . TRBJ2-1
TGTGCCTCCGATTCGGGAATGAACACCGGGGAGCTGTTTTTT CASDSGMNTGELFF TRBV6-1 few 14 . TRBJ2-2
TGCGCCAGCAACTCAAGGGGCCCAAAGAATTCACCCCTCCACTTT CASNSRGPKNSPLHF TRBV5-1 . 15 . TRBJ1-6
TGCGCCAGCAGCCGGAATAGCAACTACGAGCAGTACTTC CASSRNSNYEQYF TRBV4-1 few 13 . TRBJ2-7
TGTGCCAACAGCTTGGGGGGCCGCGAGACCCAGTACTTC CANSLGGRETQYF TRBV7-2 . 13 . TRBJ2-5
TGTGCCAGCAGCTCATCTAGGGCGGGGCCCATGGAGCAGTACTTC CASSSSRAGPMEQYF TRBV7-2 many 15 . TRBJ2-7
TGTGCCAGCAGTGAGGGGAACACTGAAGCTTTCTTT CASSEGNTEAFF TRBV2 . 12 . TRBJ1-1
TGTGCCAGCAGTCTGAGTGAGAGCTACTATGGCTACACCTTC CASSLSESYYGYTF TRBV12-3/TRBV12-4 many 14 . TRBJ1-2
TGTGCCAGCAGGACAACCGGGACTAGCGGCGAGCAGTTCTTC CASRTTGTSGEQFF TRBV7-9 few 14 TRBD2 TRBJ2-1
TGTGCCAGCAGTTCGGGACAGGAGGACTATGGCTACACCTTC CASSSGQEDYGYTF TRBV28 . 14 TRBD1 TRBJ1-2
TGTGCCAGCAGCTTGGGACAGGGACTGTTTGGGGCCAACGTCCTGACTTTC CASSLGQGLFGANVLTF TRBV5-6 few 17 . TRBJ2-6
TGTGCCAGCAGTTCCCGGGACAGGGGGAGTCTTGGCTACACCTTC CASSSRDRGSLGYTF TRBV12-3/TRBV12-4 many 15 TRBD1 TRBJ1-2
TGCAGTGCTAGATCTGTCGGAGAGGCTAGCACAGATACGCAGTATTTT CSARSVGEASTDTQYF TRBV20-1 . 16 . TRBJ2-3
TGTGCCAGCAGTTTAAGTGGACTAGCGGGAAAAGATACGCAGTATTTT CASSLSGLAGKDTQYF TRBV28 many 16 TRBD2 TRBJ2-3
TGCAGCGTTGGGGTTGATGCCGGCTACACCTTC CSVGVDAGYTF TRBV29-1 . 11 . TRBJ1-2
TGTGCCAGCAGCTTAGGTGGACAGCTCTATAATTCACCCCTCCACTTT CASSLGGQLYNSPLHF TRBV7-2 few 16 . TRBJ1-6
TGTGCCAGCAGCTTACGGGGGGCACGGGAGCAGTACTTC CASSLRGAREQYF TRBV5-4 few 13 . TRBJ2-7
TGTGCCAGCAGATTCGGACTAGCGGGGGGCCCTTTGGAGCAGTTCTTC CASRFGLAGGPLEQFF TRBV12-3/TRBV12-4 few 16 TRBD2 TRBJ2-1
TGCGCCAGCAGCCCCAGATTCAGCGGAACAGATACGCAGTATTTT CASSPRFSGTDTQYF TRBV5-1 many 15 . TRBJ2-3
TGCAGCGGGGGGACAGGTGGTCGCGAGCAGTACTTC CSGGTGGREQYF TRBV29-1 many 12 TRBD1 TRBJ2-7
TGCAGTGCTAGCCACTCTAGCGGGGGGGTCGGGACCCAGTACTTC CSASHSSGGVGTQYF TRBV20-1 . 15 TRBD2 TRBJ2-5
TGTGCCAGCAGCCCATGGACTAGCGGGTTGACAGATACGCAGTATTTT CASSPWTSGLTDTQYF TRBV7-9 few 16 TRBD2 TRBJ2-3
TGCAGTGCTAGAGATTCTAGCATGGGCACCGGGGAGCTGTTTTTT CSARDSSMGTGELFF TRBV20-1 few 15 . TRBJ2-2
TGTGCCAGCAGCTTAGTCGCGGGGGATAATTCACCCCTCCACTTT CASSLVAGDNSPLHF TRBV7-2 many 15 . TRBJ1-6
TGTGCCAGCAGCCCGGTCCTTAGGGGGGGCCGTTTTAACTACGAGCAGTACTTC CASSPVLRGGRFNYEQYF TRBV11-1 many 18 . TRBJ2-7
TGTGCCAGCAGTTTAACCCGCGGGAGCACCGGGGAGCTGTTTTTT CASSLTRGSTGELFF TRBV28 . 15 TRBD2 TRBJ2-2
TGCGCCAGCAGCTTGAACACCAGGGTCTCCTACAATGAGCAGTTCTTC CASSLNTRVSYNEQFF TRBV5-1 many 16 . TRBJ2-1
TGTGCCAGCAGCCCTTCCCATGGGGAAGATACGCAGTATTTT CASSPSHGEDTQYF TRBV4-2 . 14 . TRBJ2-3
TGTGCCAGCAGCCCCCCCTGGGGCTACGAGCAGTACTTC CASSPPWGYEQYF TRBV7-9 few 13 . TRBJ2-7
TGTGCCAGCAGCTCCCCGGGGGCAGGGTGGACCGGGGAGCTGTTTTTT CASSSPGAGWTGELFF TRBV7-9 . 16 . TRBJ2-2
TGTGCCAGCAGTTCCGACGGGTACTCTGGAAACACCATATATTTT CASSSDGYSGNTIYF TRBV6-5 few 15 . TRBJ1-3
TGTGCCAGCAGCCCTCTACTTTACAATGAGCAGTTCTTC CASSPLLYNEQFF TRBV12-3/TRBV12-4 many 13 . TRBJ2-1
TGTGCCAGCAGCGTGGGACAGGAGAATGAGCAGTTCTTC CASSVGQENEQFF TRBV5-6 . 13 TRBD1 TRBJ2-1
TGTGCCAGCAGTCGACGGATTGCGGGGGAGCAGTACTTC CASSRRIAGEQYF TRBV4-2 many 13 . TRBJ2-7
TGCGCCAGCAGCTCCACGGACAGCAACCCCTACGAGCAGTACTTC CASSSTDSNPYEQYF TRBV5-1 . 15 . TRBJ2-7
TGCAGCGTTTACACTCCGGGACTAGCGGGAGTGGGTACCGGGGAGCTGTTTTTT CSVYTPGLAGVGTGELFF TRBV29-1 many 18 TRBD2 TRBJ2-2
TGCGCCAGCAGCTTTAGGAGAGCAACTAATGAAAAACTGTTTTTT CASSFRRATNEKLFF TRBV5-1 . 15 . TRBJ1-4
TGCAGTGCCCCGGGACAGGGACTTGAAGCTTTCTTT CSAPGQGLEAFF TRBV20-1 . 12 TRBD1 TRBJ1-1
TGTGCCAGCAGCGTATTTCCCCTCCAAGAGACCCAGTACTTC CASSVFPLQETQYF TRBV9 . 14 . TRBJ2-5
TGTGCCACGCAAAGCGGGACAGGGACGAAGGAGCAGTACTTC CATQSGTGTKEQYF TRBV10-3 few 14 TRBD1 TRBJ2-7
TGCAGTGCGCCTCGGACTAGCGGGAGACCGTTCTTC CSAPRTSGRPFF TRBV20-1 few 12 TRBD2 TRBJ2-1
TGTGCCAGCAGTTTGGGACTGGCAGTAAACTATGGCTACACCTTC CASSLGLAVNYGYTF TRBV12-3/TRBV12-4 . 15 . TRBJ1-2
TGTGCCAGCAGCCCCGGGACTAGCCTGGGCGTGAGCTCCTACAATGAGCAGTTCTTC CASSPGTSLGVSSYNEQFF TRBV11-2 many 19 TRBD2 TRBJ2-1
TGTGCCAGCAGCCGACGGGACAATCAGCCCCAGCATTTT CASSRRDNQPQHF TRBV7-6 many 13 . TRBJ1-5
TGTGCCAGCAGCCGTAACTCAGCGGGAGGGTCCTACGAGCAGTACTTC CASSRNSAGGSYEQYF TRBV4-2 few 16 TRBD2 TRBJ2-7
TGTGCCAGCAGCCAAGATGCGGGGGTTCGGACAGATACGCAGTATTTT CASSQDAGVRTDTQYF TRBV4-2 many 16 TRBD2 TRBJ2-3
TGCAGTGCTAGCGGCCGACAGGGCTTACAAGAGACCCAGTACTTC CSASGRQGLQETQYF TRBV20-1 . 15 TRBD1 TRBJ2-5